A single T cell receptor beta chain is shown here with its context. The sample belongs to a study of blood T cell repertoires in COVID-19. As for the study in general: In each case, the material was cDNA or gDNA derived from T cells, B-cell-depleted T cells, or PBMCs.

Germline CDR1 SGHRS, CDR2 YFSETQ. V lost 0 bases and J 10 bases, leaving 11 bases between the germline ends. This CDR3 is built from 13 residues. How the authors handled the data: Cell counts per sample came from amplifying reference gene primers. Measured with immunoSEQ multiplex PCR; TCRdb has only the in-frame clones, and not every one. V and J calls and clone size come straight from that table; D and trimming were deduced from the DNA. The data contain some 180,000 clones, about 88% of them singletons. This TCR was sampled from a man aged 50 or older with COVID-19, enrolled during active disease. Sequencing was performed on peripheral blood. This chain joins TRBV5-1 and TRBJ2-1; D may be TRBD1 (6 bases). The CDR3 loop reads CASSLDGTREQFF. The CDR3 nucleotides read TGCGCCAGCAGCTTGGACGGGACAAGGGAGCAGTTCTTC.